Listed here are 2 T cell receptor beta chains from one sample, sequenced in a study of Graves' ophthalmopathy and Graves' hyperthyroidism. The authors amplified TCR beta CDR3 regions from RNA transcripts. A first-round RT-PCR used HTBI primers, followed by a second-round multiplex PCR. TCRdb re-called the multiplex PCR reads through MiXCR, storing one row per CDR3 protein. The repertoire holds around 51,000 distinct CDR3 sequences, with 50% as singletons. The specimen sequenced was peripheral blood. Every receptor here comes from an adult man with Graves' ophthalmopathy.

This CDR3 is CSATSTGELFF. CDR3 DNA sequence: TGCAGTGCCACCTCAACCGGGGAGCTGTTTTTT. The V and J genes are TRBV20-1 and TRBJ2-2; D remains unclear. CDR3 length: 11 amino acids. The V and J ends lost 6 bases and 5 bases respectively, with 7 bases between them. Germline assignment: CDR1 DFQATT and CDR2 SNEGSKA (reference sequence).

This chain uses TRBV2 with TRBJ2-2, with 12 bases matching TRBD2. Trimming cost V 7 bases and J 7 bases; bases outside gene matches: 7. The germline V gene has CDR1 SNHLY and CDR2 FYNNEI. CDR3 size: 15 residues. This chain's CDR3 is CASNLAGGLGGELFF. CDR3 coding DNA: TGTGCCAGCAACCTAGCGGGAGGGCTCGGCGGGGAGCTGTTTTTT.